This TCR beta chain is from a study of cytomegalovirus exposure and HLA in healthy donors. Primers for the PCR totalled 60 Vbeta and 13 Jbeta. Assay: immunoSEQ multiplex PCR; the TCRdb copy retains only in-frame clones and omits some. The sample holds a few hundred thousand clones, about three quarters seen once. From germline, CDR1 is SGHDT and CDR2 YYEEEE. There are 14 residues in the CDR3. V shed 2 bases, J shed 3 bases, and the junction held 1 base outside the gene matches. The V gene is TRBV5-6, the J gene TRBJ2-3; 9 bases are a match to TRBD1. The TCR comes from a man aged 18-30 years in good health and CMV-seronegative. The sequencing input was PBMCs. The CDR3 sequence is CASSLQGATDTQYF. CDR3 nucleotide sequence: TGTGCCAGCAGCTTACAGGGGGCTACAGATACGCAGTATTTT.